The 32 T cell receptor beta chains given below trace back to one sample, sequenced in a study of T cells in Graves' hyperthyroidism and ophthalmopathy. Amplification of TCR beta CDR3 regions was performed using RNA transcripts as template. The TCR CDR3 was amplified in a first-round RT-PCR using the HTBI primer set. TCRdb reprocessed the multiplex PCR reads via MiXCR and lists one record per CDR3 protein. This table has 350,000 to 400,000 distinct CDR3 sequences, more than 13% appearing once. Sequencing input: blood. Source of these receptors: a woman aged 30 to 39 with Graves' hyperthyroidism.

Many counts were recorded for this clonotype. The chain links TRBV20-1 to TRBJ2-5, with 7 positions matching TRBD2. Trimming at V came to 3 bases and at J to 13 bases, leaving 8 bases not matched to a gene. Germline assignment: CDR1 DFQATT and CDR2 SNEGSKA (reference sequence). CDR3 length: 11 residues. CDR3 loop: CSARVLAGVYF. DNA of the CDR3: TGCAGTGCTAGGGTCCTGGCGGGAGTGTACTTC.

V gene TRBV6-4 combines with J gene TRBJ1-1; D remains ambiguous. The CDR3 contains 14 residues. Germline V gives CDR1 MRHNA, CDR2 SNTAGT. The V and J ends lost 5 bases and 4 bases respectively, with 14 bases between them. CDR3 bases: TGTGCCAGCAGTCCGGTATGGGCGAGCACTGAAGCTTTCTTT. This encodes CASSPVWASTEAFF.

This clonotype was recorded at least ten times. The chain joins TRBV5-1 to TRBJ1-1; TRBD1 aligns across 8 bases. Germline trimming cut 4 bases from V and 0 bases from J; bases unmatched to any gene: 8. Per the germline V gene, CDR1 is SGHRS and CDR2 is YFSETQ. The CDR3 is 16 amino acids. CDR3 sequence (DNA): TGCGCCAGCAGCCTCGGGACAGGCCTTATGAACACTGAAGCTTTCTTT. This sequence encodes CASSLGTGLMNTEAFF.

This chain connects TRBV27 to TRBJ2-3; 10 nucleotides agree with TRBD2. Per the germline V gene, CDR1 is MNHEY and CDR2 is SMNVEV (reference sequence). CDR3 size: 14 residues. Trimming at V came to 6 bases and at J to 5 bases, leaving 5 bases not matched to a gene. For the CDR3, the DNA is TGTGCCAGCAGCTCCCGGACTAGCGGAGATACGCAGTATTTT. Its translation is CASSSRTSGDTQYF.

Many counts were recorded for this clonotype. The rearrangement joins TRBV2 to TRBJ2-5; TRBD2 matches 7 bases. The germline V gene has CDR1 SNHLY and CDR2 FYNNEI. J lost 1 base, V lost 6 bases, and 8 bases had no gene match. The CDR3 totals 15 residues. The CDR3 bases are TGTGCCAGCAGGAAGGGGCGGGGGTTCCAAGAGACCCAGTACTTC. Its protein is CASRKGRGFQETQYF.

This clonotype was recorded only once. A much larger clonotype is one base distant, so this may be a read error. V gene TRBV29-1 combines with J gene TRBJ2-7; D possibly matches TRBD1 or TRBD2 (6 bases each). Per the germline V gene, CDR1 is SQVTM and CDR2 is ANQGSEA. There are 14 residues in the CDR3. The CDR3 region has the DNA TGCAGCATTGAAGCCACGGGGGCTAGAAGGGGGCAGTACTTC. Protein: CSIEATGARRGQYF.

In its sample, this clonotype was seen many times. The chain uses TRBV3-1 and TRBJ1-2; D gene unclear. The CDR3 consists of 12 residues. The V and J ends lost 0 bases and 5 bases respectively, with 4 bases between them. Looked up from germline, CDR1 is LGHDT and CDR2 is YNNKEL (reference sequence). The CDR3 DNA follows: TGTGCCAGCAGCCAAGAAGCGTATGGCTACACCTTC. Translation: CASSQEAYGYTF.

The rearrangement uses TRBV9 and TRBJ2-7; D may be TRBD1 or TRBD2 (5 bases each). Germline loops: CDR1 SGDLS, CDR2 YYNGEE. The CDR3 consists of 15 residues. The ends were cut back, 0 bases at V and 3 bases at J, with 13 bases in the middle. The CDR3 spells CASSVEGEKFYEQYF. The CDR3, as DNA: TGTGCCAGCAGCGTAGAAGGGGAGAAGTTCTACGAGCAGTACTTC.

In this sample, this clonotype turned up a few times. The V call is TRBV5-1, the J call TRBJ1-1; D remains ambiguous. The CDR3 is made up of 13 amino acids. Trimming cost V 2 bases and J 5 bases, with 10 bases left between them. Germline V lookup: CDR1 SGHRS, CDR2 YFSETQ. The CDR3 sequence is CASSFLGGTEAFF. DNA of the CDR3: TGCGCCAGCAGCTTTCTGGGAGGGACTGAAGCTTTCTTT. Using reference TRBV5-1 and TRBJ1-1 for the parts outside the CDR3, the full variable domain is KAGVTQTPRYLIKTRGQQVTLSCSPISGHRSVSWYQQTPGQGLQFLFEYFSETQRNKGNFPGRFSGRQFSNSRSEMNVSTLELGDSALYLCASSFLGGTEAFFGQGTRLTVV.

The chain's CDR3 is CASSTRDTLREQFF. CDR3 in DNA: TGTGCCAGTAGTACCCGGGACACGCTCCGCGAGCAGTTCTTC. This rearrangement joins TRBV19 to TRBJ2-1; tentatively, D is TRBD1 (6 bases). The CDR3 contains 14 residues. Germline values: CDR1 LNHDA, CDR2 SQIVND (reference sequence). Trimming removed 4 bases at V and 10 bases at J, with 17 bases between.

This chain joins TRBV9 and TRBJ2-1; 7 positions match TRBD1. The V gene's germline CDR1 is SGDLS and CDR2 YYNGEE. CDR3 length: 15 residues. J lost 3 bases, V lost 3 bases, and 6 bases had no gene match. This chain's CDR3 is CASSATGANYNEQFF. In DNA, the CDR3 is TGTGCCAGCAGCGCCACAGGGGCAAACTACAATGAGCAGTTCTTC. Filled out from reference TRBV9 and TRBJ2-1, the complete variable domain reads DSGVTQTPKHLITATGQRVTLRCSPRSGDLSVYWYQQSLDQGLQFLIQYYNGEERAKGNILERFSAQQFPDLHSELNLSSLELGDSALYFCASSATGANYNEQFFGPGTRLTVL.

Here the CDR3 DNA reads TGTGCCAGTAGTATAGGGTCTAGTATTCAGTTCTTC. The encoded protein is CASSIGSSIQFF. This chain links TRBV19 with TRBJ2-1; D remains unclear. The CDR3 has 12 residues. Between the trimmed V and J ends, which lost 1 base and 13 bases, there was a span of 11 bases. CDR1 LNHDA and CDR2 SQIVND come from the germline V gene (reference sequence).

The V and J genes are TRBV7-3 and TRBJ2-2; TRBD2 matches 8 bases. The germline CDR1 and CDR2 sequences are SGHTA and FQGTGA. CDR3 length: 18 residues. V lost 1 base and J lost 6; bases outside the gene matches: 13. CDR3 in DNA: TGTGCCAGCAGCTTAAGAGGGGGTACTAGCGGTACCCCCGGGGAGCTGTTTTTT. This sequence encodes CASSLRGGTSGTPGELFF.

This clonotype was observed at least ten times. J is TRBJ2-6 and V is TRBV27; TRBD2 is a possible D gene (6 bases). This CDR3 is 16 amino acids long. With 3 bases removed from V and 2 bases from J, the gap between germline ends came to 11 bases. The germline V gene has CDR1 MNHEY and CDR2 SMNVEV (reference sequence). DNA for the CDR3: TGTGCCAGCAGTTTGGAGGGATCTCCTGGGGCCAACGTCCTGACTTTC. It encodes CASSLEGSPGANVLTF. The complete variable domain, with remaining parts taken from reference TRBV27 and TRBJ2-6, reads EAQVTQNPRYLITVTGKKLTVTCSQNMNHEYMSWYRQDPGLGLRQIYYSMNVEVTDKGDVPEGYKVSRKEKRNFPLILESPSPNQTSLYFCASSLEGSPGANVLTFGAGSRLTVL.

The J gene is TRBJ2-3, the V gene TRBV29-1; D is possibly TRBD1 or TRBD2 (5 bases each). The CDR3 consists of 14 residues. The V end was cut by 5 bases, the J end by 1 base, with 13 bases between. Germline-derived CDR1 and CDR2 are SQVTM and ANQGSEA. CDR3 protein: CSVRGGLGTDTQYF. The CDR3 bases are TGCAGCGTTCGGGGCGGGTTGGGCACAGATACGCAGTATTTT.

The genes are TRBV9 and TRBJ2-1, with 7 positions matching TRBD2. The V and J ends lost 4 bases and 6 bases, in that order; junction bases with no gene match: 7. Germline V gives CDR1 SGDLS, CDR2 YYNGEE. CDR3 length: 14 amino acids. CDR3 residues: CASSLRGVSNEQFF. CDR3 coding DNA: TGTGCCAGCAGCCTTCGGGGGGTGAGCAATGAGCAGTTCTTC.

V usage is TRBV19 and J usage is TRBJ1-4, with D uncertain. The V gene lost 4 bases and the J gene lost 0 bases, with 3 bases spanning the gap. Germline V gives CDR1 LNHDA, CDR2 SQIVND (reference sequence). This CDR3 region has 13 residues. CDR3 sequence (DNA): TGTGCCAGTAGTAGGACAACTAATGAAAAACTGTTTTTT. Its protein is CASSRTTNEKLFF.

This clonotype appeared many times. V is TRBV11-2 and J is TRBJ2-5, with 11 nucleotides matching TRBD2. The CDR3 consists of 16 residues. Germline CDR1 reads SGHAT; CDR2 reads FQNNGV. With V trimmed by 0 bases and J by 5 bases, 5 bases remained unmatched. CDR3 residues: CASSLDPASGRETQYF. As DNA, the CDR3 is TGTGCCAGCAGCTTAGATCCGGCTAGCGGGAGGGAGACCCAGTACTTC.

This clonotype was observed a single time. This chain connects TRBV6-1 to TRBJ2-5; a possible D gene is TRBD2 (7 bases). CDR1 is MNHNS and CDR2 is SASEGT in the germline V gene. This CDR3 comprises 15 residues. V shed 6 bases and J shed 5 bases, with 19 bases lying between them. The CDR3, as DNA: TGTGCCAGCAGCCCCGCGGGGGCAATGAGGGAGACCCAGTACTTC. Translation gives CASSPAGAMRETQYF.

This chain connects TRBV5-4 to TRBJ1-1; D is ambiguous. Per the germline V gene, CDR1 is SGHNT and CDR2 is YYREEE (reference sequence). Trimming shortened V by 0 bases and J by 11 bases, and 17 bases separated the two germline ends. This CDR3 comprises 14 residues. CDR3 region: CASSLEVIGTVAFF. The CDR3 region has the DNA TGTGCCAGCAGCTTGGAGGTAATAGGTACTGTCGCTTTCTTT. The full variable domain, its missing parts supplied by reference TRBV5-4 and TRBJ1-1, is ETGVTQSPTHLIKTRGQQVTLRCSSQSGHNTVSWYQQALGQGPQFIFQYYREEENGRGNFPPRFSGLQFPNYSSELNVNALELDDSALYLCASSLEVIGTVAFFGQGTRLTVV.

This clonotype was seen ten or more times. The chain couples TRBV28 to TRBJ2-7, with no clear D. V was trimmed by 8 bases and J by 0 bases, leaving 17 bases between them. Germline V CDR1 and CDR2: MDHEN, SYDVKM. This CDR3 is built from 15 residues. The CDR3 sequence: CASHLVLESSYEQYF. The DNA for the CDR3 is TGTGCCAGCCATTTGGTTCTCGAGAGCTCCTACGAGCAGTACTTC.

This chain uses TRBV30 with TRBJ1-3; 7 positions match TRBD1. V shed 5 bases, J shed 0 bases, and the junction held 7 bases outside the gene matches. The CDR3 totals 15 residues. Germline CDR1 and CDR2: GTSNPN and SVGIG (reference sequence). CDR3: CAWVGGSPSGNTIYF. As DNA, the CDR3 is TGTGCCTGGGTAGGGGGCAGCCCCTCTGGAAACACCATATATTTT.

This clonotype has at least ten counts. The chain recombines TRBV2 with TRBJ1-5; TRBD1 might be the D (5 bases). The V gene lost 1 base and the J gene lost 5 bases, with 9 bases spanning the gap. The germline V gene has CDR1 SNHLY and CDR2 FYNNEI. This CDR3 is built from 14 residues. The CDR3, as DNA: TGTGCCAGCAGTGAAGTGGGGCGAGATCAGCCCCAGCATTTT. Amino acid sequence: CASSEVGRDQPQHF.

Regarding this clonotype: This may be a read error: a much more frequent sequence differs by one nucleotide. The J gene is TRBJ1-1, the V gene TRBV28; D possibly corresponds to TRBD1 (5 bases). CDR1 and CDR2 (germline): MDHEN, SYDVKM. This CDR3 comprises 13 residues. Trimming took 5 bases from V and 6 from J, leaving 13 bases between them. The CDR3 loop is CASSGGWVPEAFF. The CDR3 DNA is TGTGCCAGCAGTGGGGGATGGGTCCCTGAAGCTTTCTTT.

This clonotype has at least ten counts. This chain uses TRBV18 with TRBJ2-5; 8 bases are shared with TRBD2. The germline V gene has CDR1 KGHSH and CDR2 LQKENI. The CDR3 consists of 16 residues. V shed 0 bases, J shed 1 base, and the junction held 4 bases outside the gene matches. The CDR3 sequence is CASSPPASGFQETQYF. CDR3 DNA sequence: TGTGCCAGCTCACCACCCGCTAGCGGGTTCCAAGAGACCCAGTACTTC.

This clonotype was detected only a few times. The gene calls are TRBV7-6 and TRBJ1-2; 9 nucleotides align to TRBD1. The CDR3 has 13 amino acids. In germline, CDR1 is SGHVS, CDR2 FNYEAQ. The V segment lost 5 bases and the J segment 7 bases; nucleotides outside the gene matches: 5. This CDR3 reads CASSRDRDGGYTF. In DNA, the CDR3 is TGTGCCAGCAGCAGGGACAGGGATGGTGGCTACACCTTC. Using reference TRBV7-6 and TRBJ1-2 for the parts outside the CDR3, the full variable domain is GAGVSQSPRYKVTKRGQDVALRCDPISGHVSLYWYRQALGQGPEFLTYFNYEAQQDKSGLPNDRFSAERPEGSISTLTIQRTEQRDSAMYRCASSRDRDGGYTFGSGTRLTVV.

The rearrangement links TRBV2 to TRBJ2-3; no clear D gene. The CDR3 totals 14 residues. Germline CDR1 and CDR2: SNHLY and FYNNEI. With 2 bases removed from V and 8 bases from J, the gap between germline ends came to 14 bases. CDR3 region: CASSEKRLDPTQYF. The CDR3 DNA reads TGTGCCAGCAGTGAAAAACGACTCGACCCTACGCAGTATTTT. The full variable domain, completed using reference TRBV2 and TRBJ2-3, is EPEVTQTPSHQVTQMGQEVILRCVPISNHLYFYWYRQILGQKVEFLVSFYNNEISEKSEIFDDQFSVERPDGSNFTLKIRSTKLEDSAMYFCASSEKRLDPTQYFGPGTRLTVL.

This clonotype was seen only a few times. The chain carries TRBV9 and TRBJ2-1; possibly TRBD2 for D (5 bases). Trimming stripped 0 bases from V and 7 bases from J, with 11 bases between. The length of the CDR3 is 14 residues. Germline V gene sequence: CDR1 SGDLS, CDR2 YYNGEE. The CDR3 DNA follows: TGTGCCAGCAGCGTAGATCCCCGGGGAAATGAGCAGTTCTTC. It specifies CASSVDPRGNEQFF.

This clonotype has only a few counts. V gene TRBV5-4 combines with J gene TRBJ2-5; TRBD2 might be the D (5 bases). The length of the CDR3 is 15 residues. Trimming cost V 4 bases and J 5 bases, with 18 bases left between them. Germline CDR1 reads SGHNT; CDR2 reads YYREEE (reference sequence). In DNA, the CDR3 is TGTGCCAGCAGCCCGAGGCTAGGAGGCTTCGAGACCCAGTACTTC. Protein product: CASSPRLGGFETQYF.

A few counts support this clonotype. V gene TRBV14 combines with J gene TRBJ2-3; 12 positions match TRBD2. With V trimmed by 4 bases and J by 2 bases, 4 bases remained unmatched. The CDR3 loop spans 16 amino acids. CDR1 and CDR2 (germline): SGHDN, FVKESK. This chain's CDR3 is CASSRLAGGITDTQYF. The CDR3 bases are TGTGCCAGCAGCCGGCTAGCGGGAGGGATCACAGATACGCAGTATTTT.

The V call is TRBV7-2, the J call TRBJ2-3; 14 nucleotides align to TRBD2. Germline lookup yields CDR1 SGHTA and CDR2 FQGNSA. The CDR3 loop spans 18 amino acids. V lost 1 base, J lost 5 bases, and 8 bases stayed unmatched. The CDR3 DNA reads TGTGCCAGCAGCTTAGGGGGACTAGCGGGAGATTTCGGAGATACGCAGTATTTT. It specifies CASSLGGLAGDFGDTQYF.

The sample holds many counts of this clonotype. This chain links TRBV27 with TRBJ2-1; possible D gene TRBD2, 6 bases. Germline V gene lookup returns CDR1 MNHEY and CDR2 SMNVEV (reference sequence). Trimming pared 1 base from V and 3 bases from J, leaving 16 bases between. This CDR3 region has 17 residues. The DNA of the CDR3 is TGTGCCAGCAGTTTATTTGCCGAGCGGGCCCACTACAATGAGCAGTTCTTC. Translated: CASSLFAERAHYNEQFF.